These T cell receptor beta chains were read from a single sample in a study of T-cell memory formation after mild COVID-19. TCRdb called the 5' RACE reads again in MiXCR, with one record for every CDR3 protein. Here the sample spans about 470,000 distinct CDR3 sequences, 15% to 20% being singletons. Sequencing input: PBMCs or a T cell subset sorted from them (not recorded which). Every receptor here comes from an adult woman who had mild COVID-19 (a few samples of this study predate the infection). Cell type and time point are not known. Each CDR3 is given with its conserved first and last residue. Fields, in order: J gene, V gene, D gene, clone size, CDR3 length, CDR3 DNA, CDR3 protein. A D gene is named only where the DNA matches it firmly. A clone size is listed for some rows: how often the clone was seen (once, few, many), or a class if it is expanded.

j_gene: TRBJ2-7
v_gene: TRBV5-1
d_gene: TRBD2
abundance: NA
len: 15
CDR3nt: TGCGCCAGCAGCTTGACTAGCGGGGGACTTACCGAGCAGTACTTC
CDR3aa: CASSLTSGGLTEQYF

j_gene: TRBJ2-7
v_gene: TRBV3-1
d_gene: NA
abundance: NA
len: 15
CDR3nt: TGTGCCAGCAGCCAGGGCGGGATGAGCTCCTACGAGCAGTACTTC
CDR3aa: CASSQGGMSSYEQYF

j_gene: TRBJ2-3
v_gene: TRBV7-3
d_gene: NA
abundance: NA
len: 15
CDR3nt: TGTGCCAGCAGCTTAAAAGCCTTGAGTACAGATACGCAGTATTTT
CDR3aa: CASSLKALSTDTQYF

j_gene: TRBJ2-2
v_gene: TRBV11-2
d_gene: NA
abundance: few
len: 14
CDR3nt: TGTGCCAGCAGCCCGACTAGGGACACCGGGGAGCTGTTTTTT
CDR3aa: CASSPTRDTGELFF

j_gene: TRBJ1-1
v_gene: TRBV6-5
d_gene: NA
abundance: NA
len: 17
CDR3nt: TGTGCCAGCAGTTACCAACAGGCCGAACTGGGGAACACTGAAGCTTTCTTT
CDR3aa: CASSYQQAELGNTEAFF

j_gene: TRBJ1-2
v_gene: TRBV20-1
d_gene: TRBD1
abundance: NA
len: 13
CDR3nt: TGCAGTGAGCGCAGGGGGGAAGGGTATGGCTACACCTTC
CDR3aa: CSERRGEGYGYTF

j_gene: TRBJ2-2
v_gene: TRBV11-3
d_gene: NA
abundance: NA
len: 15
CDR3nt: TGTGCCAGCAGCTTTGTGACTAGAATCCCCGGGGAGCTGTTTTTT
CDR3aa: CASSFVTRIPGELFF

j_gene: TRBJ1-5
v_gene: TRBV6-5
d_gene: NA
abundance: NA
len: 14
CDR3nt: TGTGCCAGCAGTGGGGACCCTAGCAATCAGCCCCAGCATTTT
CDR3aa: CASSGDPSNQPQHF

j_gene: TRBJ2-7
v_gene: TRBV20-1
d_gene: TRBD2
abundance: few
len: 17
CDR3nt: TGCAGTGCTAGAGTTGGGCCAGGACTAGCGGGACACTACGAGCAGTACTTC
CDR3aa: CSARVGPGLAGHYEQYF

j_gene: TRBJ2-4
v_gene: TRBV12-3/TRBV12-4
d_gene: NA
abundance: few
len: 14
CDR3nt: TGTGCCAGCAGGGCCTGGGGGGCCAAAAACATTCAGTACTTC
CDR3aa: CASRAWGAKNIQYF

j_gene: TRBJ2-1
v_gene: TRBV2
d_gene: TRBD2
abundance: few
len: 15
CDR3nt: TGTGCCAGCAGTGTCTCACTAGCGGGATACAATGAGCAGTTCTTC
CDR3aa: CASSVSLAGYNEQFF

j_gene: TRBJ2-1
v_gene: TRBV19
d_gene: TRBD2
abundance: many
len: 14
CDR3nt: TGTGCCAGTACAGCAGCGGGAGTTAGGAATGAGCAGTTCTTC
CDR3aa: CASTAAGVRNEQFF

j_gene: TRBJ1-2
v_gene: TRBV6-5
d_gene: NA
abundance: NA
len: 13
CDR3nt: TGTGCCAGCAGCCCTCAGGGTAGAGATGGCTACACCTTC
CDR3aa: CASSPQGRDGYTF

j_gene: TRBJ2-5
v_gene: TRBV27
d_gene: NA
abundance: NA
len: 13
CDR3nt: TGTGCCAGCAGTGATGACAGCGCGGAGACCCAGTACTTC
CDR3aa: CASSDDSAETQYF

j_gene: TRBJ2-2
v_gene: TRBV11-2
d_gene: NA
abundance: NA
len: 15
CDR3nt: TGTGCCAGCAGCTTAGTGTTGAGGGACACCGGGGAGCTGTTTTTT
CDR3aa: CASSLVLRDTGELFF

j_gene: TRBJ2-7
v_gene: TRBV5-6
d_gene: NA
abundance: few
len: 14
CDR3nt: TGTGCCAGCAGCTCCACGGGACACCCCTACGAGCAGTACTTC
CDR3aa: CASSSTGHPYEQYF

j_gene: TRBJ2-1
v_gene: TRBV3-1
d_gene: NA
abundance: NA
len: 15
CDR3nt: TGTGCCAGCAGCCAGTTCCCGGGGGCCGTCAATGAGCAGTTCTTC
CDR3aa: CASSQFPGAVNEQFF

j_gene: TRBJ2-5
v_gene: TRBV7-9
d_gene: TRBD1
abundance: NA
len: 13
CDR3nt: TGTGCCAGCAGCGACAGGGGGCCCGAGACCCAGTACTTC
CDR3aa: CASSDRGPETQYF

j_gene: TRBJ1-1
v_gene: TRBV6-1
d_gene: NA
abundance: NA
len: 14
CDR3nt: TGTGCCAGCAGACAGCCAGCATCGGGCACTGAAGCTTTCTTT
CDR3aa: CASRQPASGTEAFF

j_gene: TRBJ1-2
v_gene: TRBV12-3/TRBV12-4
d_gene: NA
abundance: few
len: 13
CDR3nt: TGTGCCAGCAGTTTTCTCCAAGGGGATGGCTACACCTTC
CDR3aa: CASSFLQGDGYTF

j_gene: TRBJ2-3
v_gene: TRBV7-2
d_gene: NA
abundance: NA
len: 17
CDR3nt: TGTGCCAGCAGCTTAGCGTTTGAGAACCGCCGCACAGATACGCAGTATTTT
CDR3aa: CASSLAFENRRTDTQYF

j_gene: TRBJ2-2
v_gene: TRBV20-1
d_gene: TRBD2
abundance: many
len: 17
CDR3nt: TGCAGTGCTAGTGCCCCGGGACTAGCGGGTAACACCGGGGAGCTGTTTTTT
CDR3aa: CSASAPGLAGNTGELFF

j_gene: TRBJ1-2
v_gene: TRBV7-9
d_gene: TRBD1
abundance: few
len: 15
CDR3nt: TGTGCCAGCAGCTTGGGACAGGGTCGTAGCTATGGCTACACCTTC
CDR3aa: CASSLGQGRSYGYTF

j_gene: TRBJ2-3
v_gene: TRBV6-6
d_gene: NA
abundance: NA
len: 13
CDR3nt: TGTGCCAGCGTCACAGGGAAGGGCCGAACGCAGTATTTT
CDR3aa: CASVTGKGRTQYF

j_gene: TRBJ2-5
v_gene: TRBV7-2
d_gene: NA
abundance: NA
len: 13
CDR3nt: TGTGCCAGCAGTTTTAGCGGAACAGAGACCCAGTACTTC
CDR3aa: CASSFSGTETQYF

j_gene: TRBJ2-7
v_gene: TRBV7-2
d_gene: NA
abundance: few
len: 15
CDR3nt: TGTGCCAGCAGGCGCGGACAGACCCCTACCTACGAGCAGTACTTC
CDR3aa: CASRRGQTPTYEQYF

j_gene: TRBJ2-3
v_gene: TRBV7-8
d_gene: NA
abundance: NA
len: 15
CDR3nt: TGTGCCAGCAGCTTCTCCGGGATGAGCACAGATACGCAGTATTTT
CDR3aa: CASSFSGMSTDTQYF

j_gene: TRBJ1-2
v_gene: TRBV11-2
d_gene: NA
abundance: many
len: 13
CDR3nt: TGTGCCAGCAGCTTCAACGGGGCGGTCCGTTACACCTTC
CDR3aa: CASSFNGAVRYTF

j_gene: TRBJ2-1
v_gene: TRBV27
d_gene: NA
abundance: NA
len: 18
CDR3nt: TGTGCCAGCAGTTTGAGCCCCCCAGGGGCGCCTATTACAATGAGTGAGTTCTTC
CDR3aa: CASSLSPPGAPITMSEFF

j_gene: TRBJ1-4
v_gene: TRBV15
d_gene: NA
abundance: NA
len: 15
CDR3nt: TGTGCCACCAGCAGACGCCCGAGGACTAATGAAAAACTGTTTTTT
CDR3aa: CATSRRPRTNEKLFF

j_gene: TRBJ1-2
v_gene: TRBV7-2
d_gene: NA
abundance: few
len: 14
CDR3nt: TGTGCCAGCAGTTTCCGACAGCCTACCTATGGCTACACCTTC
CDR3aa: CASSFRQPTYGYTF

j_gene: TRBJ2-5
v_gene: TRBV29-1
d_gene: NA
abundance: NA
len: 15
CDR3nt: TGCAGCGTTGCAAAGGGGTTGCACACCCAAGAGACCCAGTACTTC
CDR3aa: CSVAKGLHTQETQYF

j_gene: TRBJ2-7
v_gene: TRBV4-1
d_gene: TRBD1
abundance: NA
len: 15
CDR3nt: TGCGCCAGCAGCCATGGGGACAGGGGGTTCGGGGAGCAGTACTTC
CDR3aa: CASSHGDRGFGEQYF

j_gene: TRBJ1-1
v_gene: TRBV5-5
d_gene: NA
abundance: few
len: 14
CDR3nt: TGTGCCAGCAGCTTGAGGTCCAGTGCCACTGAAGCTTTCTTT
CDR3aa: CASSLRSSATEAFF

j_gene: TRBJ2-7
v_gene: TRBV5-5
d_gene: TRBD2
abundance: once
len: 15
CDR3nt: TGTGCCAGCAGCTGGGGCCCGGGGGGGCACTACGAGCAGTACTTC
CDR3aa: CASSWGPGGHYEQYF

j_gene: TRBJ2-7
v_gene: TRBV20-1
d_gene: NA
abundance: NA
len: 14
CDR3nt: TGCAGTGCTAGAGATCTGGGACTGGGCTACGAGCAGTACTTC
CDR3aa: CSARDLGLGYEQYF

j_gene: TRBJ2-7
v_gene: TRBV27
d_gene: NA
abundance: few
len: 15
CDR3nt: TGTGCCAGCAGTTCCCACCTGACAGCCCCCTACGAGCAGTACTTC
CDR3aa: CASSSHLTAPYEQYF

j_gene: TRBJ2-7
v_gene: TRBV18
d_gene: NA
abundance: few
len: 15
CDR3nt: TGTGCCAGCTCACCACCTCAGACAGGCATCTACGAGCAGTACTTC
CDR3aa: CASSPPQTGIYEQYF

j_gene: TRBJ2-3
v_gene: TRBV4-3
d_gene: TRBD2
abundance: NA
len: 15
CDR3nt: TGCGCCAGCAGCCAGCTAGCGGGGGGCCAGGATACGCAGTATTTT
CDR3aa: CASSQLAGGQDTQYF

j_gene: TRBJ2-1
v_gene: TRBV7-9
d_gene: NA
abundance: few
len: 14
CDR3nt: TGTGCCAGCAGTCCCCTCCCGAACGCCAATGAGCAGTTCTTC
CDR3aa: CASSPLPNANEQFF

j_gene: TRBJ2-2
v_gene: TRBV12-3/TRBV12-4
d_gene: NA
abundance: NA
len: 16
CDR3nt: TGTGCCAGCAGTCTTGGACTCGCCCTATCCACCGGGGAGCTGTTTTTT
CDR3aa: CASSLGLALSTGELFF

j_gene: TRBJ1-2
v_gene: TRBV6-5
d_gene: TRBD1
abundance: NA
len: 13
CDR3nt: TGTGCCAGCAGTTATAGGGACAGGGAGGGCTACACCTTC
CDR3aa: CASSYRDREGYTF

j_gene: TRBJ1-4
v_gene: TRBV12-3/TRBV12-4
d_gene: NA
abundance: few
len: 13
CDR3nt: TGTGCCAGCAGTTGGCGGGTTAGAGAAAAACTGTTTTTT
CDR3aa: CASSWRVREKLFF

j_gene: TRBJ1-2
v_gene: TRBV11-3
d_gene: TRBD1
abundance: NA
len: 15
CDR3nt: TGTGCCAGCAGCAACAACAGGGGCTCCTTGGATGGCTACACCTTC
CDR3aa: CASSNNRGSLDGYTF

j_gene: TRBJ1-2
v_gene: TRBV2
d_gene: NA
abundance: few
len: 15
CDR3nt: TGTGCCAGCAGTATTGACAACCTCAAGGGCTATGGCTACACCTTC
CDR3aa: CASSIDNLKGYGYTF

j_gene: TRBJ2-7
v_gene: TRBV5-1
d_gene: TRBD2
abundance: NA
len: 18
CDR3nt: TGCGCCAGCAGTTCAGCCGGGACTAGCCAGCAAACGGTCTACGAGCAGTACTTC
CDR3aa: CASSSAGTSQQTVYEQYF

j_gene: TRBJ1-1
v_gene: TRBV4-3
d_gene: NA
abundance: once
len: 15
CDR3nt: TGCGCCAGCAGCCAAGGGGGGCGGGGTAACACTGAAGCTTTCTTT
CDR3aa: CASSQGGRGNTEAFF

j_gene: TRBJ2-1
v_gene: TRBV12-3/TRBV12-4
d_gene: TRBD2
abundance: few
len: 15
CDR3nt: TGTGCCAGCAGTTTTAGCGGGGGAGTCTACAATGAGCAGTTCTTC
CDR3aa: CASSFSGGVYNEQFF

j_gene: TRBJ2-3
v_gene: TRBV18
d_gene: NA
abundance: many
len: 17
CDR3nt: TGTGCCAGCTCTCCTGTAGCGATTCGACCCCGCACAGATACGCAGTATTTT
CDR3aa: CASSPVAIRPRTDTQYF

j_gene: TRBJ2-5
v_gene: TRBV5-1
d_gene: NA
abundance: NA
len: 15
CDR3nt: TGCGCCAGCAGCTTTACCGGGGTAGACCAAGAGACCCAGTACTTC
CDR3aa: CASSFTGVDQETQYF

j_gene: TRBJ2-3
v_gene: TRBV5-5
d_gene: NA
abundance: few
len: 17
CDR3nt: TGTGCCAGCAGCTTGGTCGCGGAGATGGAAGGCACAGATACGCAGTATTTT
CDR3aa: CASSLVAEMEGTDTQYF

j_gene: TRBJ2-7
v_gene: TRBV1
d_gene: NA
abundance: NA
len: 14
CDR3nt: TGCACCAGCAGCCAAGTTATCGGGTTGCGGGGGCAGTACTTC
CDR3aa: CTSSQVIGLRGQYF

j_gene: TRBJ2-3
v_gene: TRBV4-1
d_gene: NA
abundance: NA
len: 15
CDR3nt: TGCGCCAGCAGCCAAGTGGGGCCCGGCACAGATACGCAGTATTTT
CDR3aa: CASSQVGPGTDTQYF

j_gene: TRBJ2-4
v_gene: TRBV12-5
d_gene: NA
abundance: many
len: 18
CDR3nt: TGTGCTAGTGGTTTGATCCCAAACGGGCCGGGAGCCGGAAACATTCAGTACTTC
CDR3aa: CASGLIPNGPGAGNIQYF

j_gene: TRBJ1-6
v_gene: TRBV20-1
d_gene: NA
abundance: NA
len: 15
CDR3nt: TGCAGTGCAACCCCGGGCAGGTCGAATAATTCACCCCTCCACTTT
CDR3aa: CSATPGRSNNSPLHF

j_gene: TRBJ2-7
v_gene: TRBV12-3/TRBV12-4
d_gene: NA
abundance: NA
len: 13
CDR3nt: TGTGCCAGCAGTTACAGGGACGCTGGCGAGCAGTACTTC
CDR3aa: CASSYRDAGEQYF

j_gene: TRBJ2-7
v_gene: TRBV7-9
d_gene: TRBD1
abundance: few
len: 15
CDR3nt: TGTGCCAGCAGCTTCCCGGGGACAGGGTCCTACGAGCAGTACTTC
CDR3aa: CASSFPGTGSYEQYF